The clone carrying this T cell receptor (beta chain) appeared a few times. The antigen is undetermined. cDNA synthesis used the whole RNA isolate, giving expressed TCRB sequences. Profiled with immunoSEQ multiplex PCR; TCRdb holds only in-frame clones, not every one. The table lists hundreds of thousands of clones, about 12% of them singletons. The sample originates from a study of beta chain features in type 1 diabetes. Findings and caveats of the study: A PCR bias possibly favoring shorter templates would apply equally to patients and controls. Possibly, sequencing cDNA over-represented cells that had high TCR expression levels. VDJ junctions from type 1 diabetes patients carried fewer insertions and larger deletions.

This CDR3 spans 17 amino acids. The germline gives CDR1 KGHSH, CDR2 LQKENI. The germline V and J ends were trimmed by 2 bases and 0 bases, with 15 bases remaining between them. The TCR was taken from a man between 18 and 35 years old in good health. The sequenced sample was naive CD4+ T cells from blood. The V call is TRBV18, the J call TRBJ2-3, with D possibly being TRBD2 (5 bases). The CDR3, as DNA: TGTGCCAGCTCACCAAGTCAGCGGAGTTCTAGCACAGATACGCAGTATTTT. Translated: CASSPSQRSSSTDTQYF.